The 7 T cell receptor beta chains in this list originate from one sample, sequenced in a study of CD8 T cells in ankylosing spondylitis (dated by TCRdb to the late 2010s). The antigens of these receptors remain unknown. Results and caveats for the whole study, not just this receptor: A TCR beta motif made up of fewer than 10 highly homologous amino acid variants appeared to be characteristic of blood from ankylosing spondylitis patients.

Library creation used 5' RACE. The instrument was an Illumina HiSeq 2500. Through fastp at Q25 and MiXCR, TCRdb rebuilt clones from the public reads, retaining in-frame beta chains. Rows merge per CDR3 protein into single entries with the most common DNA and genes. The sample table records 390,000 or so distinct CDR3 sequences; approximately 20% of these occur just once. The top ten clonotypes cover approximately 16% of the sample. Sequences were obtained from blood, either unsorted or a sorted T cell fraction (not recorded which). The receptors were gathered from a male donor with ankylosing spondylitis.

This rearrangement joins TRBV28 to TRBJ2-6; D is unclear. Trimming pared 4 bases from V and 0 bases from J, leaving 10 bases between. The CDR3 length is 16 residues. CDR1 MDHEN and CDR2 SYDVKM come from the germline V gene. CDR3 DNA sequence: TGTGCCAGCAGTTATAGGGCCGCCTCTGGGGCCAACGTCCTGACTTTC. Translated: CASSYRAASGANVLTF.

The chain is built from TRBV20-1 and TRBJ2-1, with D possibly being TRBD1 (5 bases). This CDR3 has 14 residues. Germline V gene sequence: CDR1 DFQATT, CDR2 SNEGSKA (reference sequence). Deletions cut 5 bases from V and 5 bases from J, with 16 bases between. CDR3 loop: CSARTPMGHNEQFF. The CDR3 DNA sequence: TGCAGTGCTCGGACCCCGATGGGGCACAATGAGCAGTTCTTC.

V gene TRBV28 combines with J gene TRBJ2-1; TRBD2 agrees at 9 bases. The CDR3 is 18 amino acids. V lost 1 base to trimming and J lost 0 bases; unmatched junction nucleotides: 7. CDR1 MDHEN and CDR2 SYDVKM come from the germline V gene. This CDR3 reads CASSLLRGSGGSYNEQFF. The CDR3 nucleotides read TGTGCCAGCAGTTTATTACGCGGTAGCGGGGGCTCCTACAATGAGCAGTTCTTC.

The chain carries TRBV20-1 and TRBJ2-1; maybe TRBD2 (5 bases). The CDR3 is 16 residues long. The germline V and J ends were trimmed by 2 bases and 3 bases, with 17 bases remaining between them. Per germline, CDR1 DFQATT and CDR2 SNEGSKA (reference sequence). The CDR3 nucleotides are TGCAGTGCTAGAAAGGACTCCCAATTTAACTACAATGAGCAGTTCTTC. Translation: CSARKDSQFNYNEQFF.

This clonotype was observed a handful of times. The rearrangement uses TRBV28 and TRBJ2-3; TRBD1 is a possible D gene (8 bases). CDR1 is MDHEN and CDR2 is SYDVKM in the germline V gene. The length of the CDR3 is 16 residues. Trimming left V 3 bases short and J 1 base short, with 14 bases between. The CDR3 spells CASSFLTGGGTDTQYF. The DNA for the CDR3 is TGTGCCAGCAGTTTCCTCACAGGGGGGGGCACAGATACGCAGTATTTT. Variable domain in full (rest from reference TRBV28 and TRBJ2-3): DVKVTQSSRYLVKRTGEKVFLECVQDMDHENMFWYRQDPGLGLRLIYFSYDVKMKEKGDIPEGYSVSREKKERFSLILESASTNQTSMYLCASSFLTGGGTDTQYFGPGTRLTVL.

V gene TRBV7-3 combines with J gene TRBJ2-2, with 13 bases aligning to TRBD2. CDR3 size: 18 residues. With V trimmed by 5 bases and J by 5 bases, 11 bases remained unmatched. CDR1 and CDR2 (germline): SGHTA, FQGTGA. The CDR3 is CASSATSGRGRRTGELFF. DNA of the CDR3: TGTGCCAGCAGCGCTACTAGCGGGAGGGGACGTCGAACCGGGGAGCTGTTTTTT.

V and J are TRBV7-2 and TRBJ2-6; D remains ambiguous. This CDR3 spans 15 amino acids. V was shortened by 5 bases and J by 0 bases, with 8 bases between the two germline ends. Germline CDR1 SGHTA, CDR2 FQGNSA. CDR3 in amino acids: CASSLRLSGANVLTF. The CDR3 DNA reads TGTGCCAGCAGCCTAAGGCTCTCTGGGGCCAACGTCCTGACTTTC.